The subject of this entry is one T cell receptor beta chain. TCRdb's copy holds only in-frame clones and misses some; the assay was immunoSEQ multiplex PCR. The sample records roughly 32,000 clones, around 70% being singletons. In germline, CDR1 is SSHAT, CDR2 FNYEAQ (reference sequence). The CDR3 sequence is 13 residues long. Trimming removed 5 bases from V and 4 bases from J, with 9 bases in between. These data belong to a study of radiotherapy plus CTLA-4 blockade in lung cancer. On the study more broadly: Disease control was achieved by around 33% of patients, and objective responses by over 15%.

The TCR comes from a human donor with non-small cell lung cancer that progressed on radiotherapy plus ipilimumab. The J gene is TRBJ1-5, the V gene TRBV7-7; a weak D match, TRBD1 (5 bases). The sample in question was peripheral blood, obtained from a patient treated with radiotherapy plus ipilimumab. The CDR3 nucleotides read TGTGCCAGCAGCCAGGGTGTAAATCAGCCCCAGCATTTT. Protein: CASSQGVNQPQHF.